This entry concerns a single T cell receptor beta chain. The antigen it recognizes is unknown. At one end, the junction sequence differs from germline, possibly due to a read error. The sample's time point label, decoded: persistent/refractory GD, antithyroid drugs over 5 years with positive TRAb. For both TCR sequencing and RNA sequencing, RNA was extracted from PBMCs in TRIzol. Graves' disease was diagnosed according to American Thyroid Association guidelines. Recruitment of patients was carried out at an endocrinology department in Xi'an, China. From each patient, 8 to 10 milliliters of peripheral blood was collected into an EDTA anticoagulant tube. Ficoll Paque Plus density gradient separation was used to isolate PBMCs, and no additional T cell sorting was done. An Agilent 2100 Bioanalyzer and agarose gel were used to check RNA quality, while a NanoDrop 2000 measured RNA concentration. The data belong to a study of regulatory T cells in long-lasting Graves disease (dated by TCRdb to about 2021). In the study overall: To count as having persistent Graves' disease, a patient had to have received antithyroid drug treatment for over 5 years with TSH receptor autoantibodies remaining persistently positive. Patients with persistent Graves' disease were compared with patients with newly diagnosed Graves' disease using TCR sequencing and RNA sequencing of peripheral blood. The study took place in China and was registered as a clinical trial. A total of some 33 samples were covered by TCR sequencing, comprising some 13 persistent and 20 newly diagnosed Graves' disease patients. On average, persistent Graves' disease patients in the clinical cohort had been on antithyroid drugs for around ten years. Overall results and qualifications from the work: Persistent patients shared more public clonotypes among themselves (2,741) than newly diagnosed patients did (roughly 910). The authors acknowledged the small sample size as a limitation that may reduce accuracy. Only the TCR beta chain was sequenced and analyzed. Preferential use of TRBV28, TRBJ1-2 and TRBJ2-5 was observed in persistent disease, whereas TRBV20-1 and TRBJ2-1 were favored in newly diagnosed disease. Only peripheral blood was studied, because thyroid tissue, the primary lesion, was inaccessible. Compared with newly diagnosed patients, persistent Graves' disease patients had lower TCR Shannon entropy and fewer highly expanded clones, which suggests clonal expansion.

From its cysteine to its phenylalanine, the CDR3 spans 13 amino acids. Just CDR3 DNA is preserved here, 39 bases in frame from base 1. Reading the germline V gene (reference sequence) gives CDR1 DFQATT and CDR2 SNEGSKA. Receptor libraries were prepared by multiplex PCR. Reads for this sample came from an Illumina HiSeq 4000. iRepertoire HTBI primers and Arm-PCR amplification of CDR3 regions were used to construct TCR beta libraries. Gel purification was performed on PCR products prior to sequencing. Under the source paper's analysis protocol: Gene usage analysis of CDR3 amino acid clonotypes relied on the roughly 64 TRBV and around 14 TRBJ segments identified across samples. COPE and FqMerger were used to merge filtered high-quality paired reads into contigs. BLAST was used to align contigs to IMGT TRBV, TRBD and TRBJ reference genes, with CDR3 defined following IMGT. Any clonotype with a frequency above 0.1% was classified as a highly expanded clone. Shannon entropy was used to measure repertoire diversity, and the Gini coefficient was used to measure V-J evenness. A clonotype found in more than one individual was treated as public. The public sequencing data were trimmed at Q25 with fastp and processed into clonotypes with MiXCR by TCRdb, which kept only in-frame beta chains. Each entry is one CDR3 protein sequence, shown with its most common DNA and genes. The V and J calls come from TCRdb's annotation, not from the publication. Here the sample has some 340,000 distinct CDR3 sequences; more than 20% occur a single time. The top ten clonotypes cover around a quarter of the sample.

The V and J genes are TRBV20-1 and TRBJ2-7; the D region is possibly TRBD1 or TRBD2, each matching across 5 bases. The sequence was collected from a middle-aged woman with Graves disease. Donor details come from another sample of the same person, matched by shared clones. Specimen: peripheral blood mononuclear cells (PBMCs), collected when the disease was refractory, from a patient treated with antithyroid drugs. The CDR3 region: CSAMTGTSYGQYF. The DNA is as follows: TGCAGTGCTATGACCGGGACCTCATACGGGCAGTACTTC.